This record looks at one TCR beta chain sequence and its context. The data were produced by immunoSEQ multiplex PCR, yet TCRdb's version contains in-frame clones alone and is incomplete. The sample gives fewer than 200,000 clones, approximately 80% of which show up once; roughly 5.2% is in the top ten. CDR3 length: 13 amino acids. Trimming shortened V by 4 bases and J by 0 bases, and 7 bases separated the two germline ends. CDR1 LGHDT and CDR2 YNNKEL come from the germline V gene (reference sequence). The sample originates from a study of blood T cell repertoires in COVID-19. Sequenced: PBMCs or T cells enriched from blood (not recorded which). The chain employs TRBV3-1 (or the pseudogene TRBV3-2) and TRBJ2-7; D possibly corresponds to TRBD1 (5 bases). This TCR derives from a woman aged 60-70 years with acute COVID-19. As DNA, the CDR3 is TGTGCCAGCAGCCCGACAGCCTCCTACGAGCAGTACTTC. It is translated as CASSPTASYEQYF.